This T cell receptor (beta chain) was identified during a study of T cells in Graves' hyperthyroidism and ophthalmopathy. On this clonotype: The antigen is undetermined.

Researchers amplified the TCR beta CDR3 regions from RNA transcripts. Using the HTBI primer set, a first-round RT-PCR was run on the TCR CDR3. Each CDR3 protein is one row after TCRdb ran MiXCR on the multiplex PCR reads. The sample lists 700,000 to 950,000 distinct CDR3 sequences, roughly a third occurring once. General observations from the study: In the blood, most expanded thyroid clonotypes above 0.001 appeared as well.

Hyperthyroidism in the patients, aged 18 to 65, was newly diagnosed and under 2 months in duration. This TCR was recovered from a woman aged 40 to 55 with Graves' hyperthyroidism. The sequenced sample was blood.

CDR3 residues: CASSHKLDRAQETQYF. The CDR3 DNA reads as TGCGCCAGCAGCCACAAGCTTGACAGGGCCCAAGAGACCCAGTACTTC. The chain combines TRBV4-3 with TRBJ2-5; 7 bases fit TRBD1. Losses at the gene ends were 3 bases for V and 1 base for J; bases not matched to a gene: 8. The CDR3 is 16 amino acids. Looked up from germline, CDR1 is LGHNA and CDR2 is YSLEER.